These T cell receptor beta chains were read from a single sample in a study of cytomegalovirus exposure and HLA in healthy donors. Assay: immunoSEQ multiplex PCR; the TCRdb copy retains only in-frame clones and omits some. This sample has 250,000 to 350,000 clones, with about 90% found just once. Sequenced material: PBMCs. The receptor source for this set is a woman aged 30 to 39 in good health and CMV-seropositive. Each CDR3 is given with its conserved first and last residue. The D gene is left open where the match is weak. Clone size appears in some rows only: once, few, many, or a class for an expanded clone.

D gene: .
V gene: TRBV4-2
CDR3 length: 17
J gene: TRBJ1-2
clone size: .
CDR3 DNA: TGTGCCAGCAGCCAGGAGATACAGACTACAGCTAACTATGGCTACACCTTC
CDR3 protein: CASSQEIQTTANYGYTF

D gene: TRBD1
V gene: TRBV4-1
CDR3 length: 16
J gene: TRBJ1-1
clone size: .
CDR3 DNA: TGCGCCAGCAGCTATGACGCGACAGGGATGAACACTGAAGCTTTCTTT
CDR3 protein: CASSYDATGMNTEAFF

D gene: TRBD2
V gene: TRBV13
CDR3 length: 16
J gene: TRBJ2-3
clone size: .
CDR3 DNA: TGTGCCAGCAGCTCGGGGACTAGCGGGACCCCAGATACGCAGTATTTT
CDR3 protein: CASSSGTSGTPDTQYF

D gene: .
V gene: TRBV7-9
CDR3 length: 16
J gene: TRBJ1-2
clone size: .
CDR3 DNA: TGTGCCAGCAGCACGATGGACAGCGCCCCTTCCTATGGCTACACCTTC
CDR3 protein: CASSTMDSAPSYGYTF

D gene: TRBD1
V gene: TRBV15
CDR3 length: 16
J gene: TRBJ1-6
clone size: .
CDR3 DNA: TGTGCCACCAGCAGACCAAGACAGGGGGTTAATTCACCCCTCCACTTT
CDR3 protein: CATSRPRQGVNSPLHF

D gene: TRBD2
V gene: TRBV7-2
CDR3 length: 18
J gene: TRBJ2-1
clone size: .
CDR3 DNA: TGTGCCAGCAGCTCCCCGACTAGCGGGGGGGACACCTACAATGAGCAGTTCTTC
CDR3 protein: CASSSPTSGGDTYNEQFF

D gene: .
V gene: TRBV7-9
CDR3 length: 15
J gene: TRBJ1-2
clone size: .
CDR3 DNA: TGTGCCAGCAGCGACGGACGGGTGGGGCCCTATGGCTACACCTTC
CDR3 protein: CASSDGRVGPYGYTF

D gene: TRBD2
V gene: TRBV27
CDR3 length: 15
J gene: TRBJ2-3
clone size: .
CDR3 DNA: TGTGCCAGCTGGGGAGGGATCATGGCCACAGATACGCAGTATTTT
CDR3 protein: CASWGGIMATDTQYF

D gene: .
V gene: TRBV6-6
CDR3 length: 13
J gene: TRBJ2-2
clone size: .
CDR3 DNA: TGTGCCAGCAGTTTAAAGAACACCGGGGAGCTGTTTTTT
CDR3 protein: CASSLKNTGELFF

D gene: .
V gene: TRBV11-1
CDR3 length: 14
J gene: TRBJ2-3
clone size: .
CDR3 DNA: TGTGCCAGCAGCTCGAAGGTGCATCGGGATACGCAGTATTTT
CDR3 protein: CASSSKVHRDTQYF

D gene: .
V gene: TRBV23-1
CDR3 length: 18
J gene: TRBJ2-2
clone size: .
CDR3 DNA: TGCGCCAGCAGTCAAACCCTGGGGGACAACGAGGAAACCGGGGAGCTGTTTTTT
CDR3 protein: CASSQTLGDNEETGELFF

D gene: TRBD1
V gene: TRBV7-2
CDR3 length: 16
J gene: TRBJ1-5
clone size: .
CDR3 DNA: TGTGCCAGCAGCACAAGGGGAAACAGGGGGTATCAGCCCCAGCATTTT
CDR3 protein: CASSTRGNRGYQPQHF

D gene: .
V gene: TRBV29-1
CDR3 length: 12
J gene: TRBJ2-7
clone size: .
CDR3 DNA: TGCAACGGAGGGCGCAGAAGCTACGAGCAGTACTTC
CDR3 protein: CNGGRRSYEQYF

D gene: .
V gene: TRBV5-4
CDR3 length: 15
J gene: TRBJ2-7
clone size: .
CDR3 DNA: TGTGCCAGCAGCTCAAAGAGGGGTGGCGTGGACGAGCAGTACTTC
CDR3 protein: CASSSKRGGVDEQYF

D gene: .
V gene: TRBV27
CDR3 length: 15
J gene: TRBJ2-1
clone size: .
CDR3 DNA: TGTGCCAGCAGTTTATTTATCTCTCCCGGCAATGAGCAGTTCTTC
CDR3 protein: CASSLFISPGNEQFF

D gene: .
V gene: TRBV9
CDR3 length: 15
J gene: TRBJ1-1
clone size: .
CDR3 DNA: TGTGCCAGCAGCGGAGCTACAGGGTTGTCCCCTGAAGCTTTCTTT
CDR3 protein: CASSGATGLSPEAFF

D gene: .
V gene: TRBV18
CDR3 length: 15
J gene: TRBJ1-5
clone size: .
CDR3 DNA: TGTGCCAGCTCACCACGGGGTACCGATAATCAGCCCCAGCATTTT
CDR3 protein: CASSPRGTDNQPQHF

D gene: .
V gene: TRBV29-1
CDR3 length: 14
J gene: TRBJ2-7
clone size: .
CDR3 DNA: TGCAGCGCCGAGGGTTGGGGTGGTTCCTACGAGCAGTACTTC
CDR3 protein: CSAEGWGGSYEQYF

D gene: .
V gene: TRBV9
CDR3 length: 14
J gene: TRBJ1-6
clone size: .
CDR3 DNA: TGTGCCAGCAGCGTGGACATGTCTAACTCACCCCTCCACTTT
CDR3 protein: CASSVDMSNSPLHF

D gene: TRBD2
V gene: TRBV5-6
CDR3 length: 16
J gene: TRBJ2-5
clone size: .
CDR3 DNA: TGTGCCAGCAGCTTGGGACTAGCGGGGTATCAAGAGACCCAGTACTTC
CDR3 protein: CASSLGLAGYQETQYF

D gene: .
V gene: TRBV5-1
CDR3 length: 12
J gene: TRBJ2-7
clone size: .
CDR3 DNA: TGCGCCAGCGCACAGGAGTCCTACGAGCAGTACTTC
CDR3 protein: CASAQESYEQYF

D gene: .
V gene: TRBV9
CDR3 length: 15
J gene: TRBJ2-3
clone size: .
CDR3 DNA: TGTGCCAGCAGCGTAGAAGGCTATCTCACAGATACGCAGTATTTT
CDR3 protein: CASSVEGYLTDTQYF

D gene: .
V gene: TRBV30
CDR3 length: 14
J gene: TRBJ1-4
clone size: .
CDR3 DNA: TGTGCCTCCAATATCTTGGGGGTTAATGAAAAACTGTTTTTT
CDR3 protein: CASNILGVNEKLFF

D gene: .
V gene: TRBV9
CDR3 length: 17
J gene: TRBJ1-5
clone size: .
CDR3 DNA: TGTGCCAGCAGCCCCGGGCTCTCCGGGGGGAGCAATCAGCCCCAGCATTTT
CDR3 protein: CASSPGLSGGSNQPQHF

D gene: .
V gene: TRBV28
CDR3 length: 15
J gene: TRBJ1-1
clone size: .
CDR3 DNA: TGTGCCAGCAGTTTAAATGGGGCGCGGGACACTGAAGCTTTCTTT
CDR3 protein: CASSLNGARDTEAFF

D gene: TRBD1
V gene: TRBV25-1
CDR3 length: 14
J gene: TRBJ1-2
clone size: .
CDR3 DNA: TGTGCCAGCAGTGAAACAGGGGGGTTCTATGGCTACACCTTC
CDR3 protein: CASSETGGFYGYTF

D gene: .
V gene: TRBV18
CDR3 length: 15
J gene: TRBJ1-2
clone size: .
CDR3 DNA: TGTGCCAGCTCACCACAGGGGAGGTCCAACTATGGCTACACCTTC
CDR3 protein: CASSPQGRSNYGYTF

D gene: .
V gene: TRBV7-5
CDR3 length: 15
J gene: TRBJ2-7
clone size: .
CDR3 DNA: TGTGTCAGAAGCTTAGGAGGGACAGGGAGCTACGAGCAGTACTTC
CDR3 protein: CVRSLGGTGSYEQYF

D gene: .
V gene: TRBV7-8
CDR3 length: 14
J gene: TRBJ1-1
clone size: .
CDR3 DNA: TGTGCCAGCAGCTTAGCGCTGTTGTGGGGAGAAGCTTTCTTT
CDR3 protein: CASSLALLWGEAFF

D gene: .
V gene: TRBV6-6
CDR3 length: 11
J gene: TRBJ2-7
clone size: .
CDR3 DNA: TGTGCCAGCAGTTCAGCTGGAGAGCAGTACTTC
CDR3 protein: CASSSAGEQYF

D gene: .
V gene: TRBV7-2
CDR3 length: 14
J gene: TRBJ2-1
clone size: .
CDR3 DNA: TGTGCCAGCAGCCCCGAAACGTGGGGGCCTGAGCAGTTCTTC
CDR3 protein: CASSPETWGPEQFF

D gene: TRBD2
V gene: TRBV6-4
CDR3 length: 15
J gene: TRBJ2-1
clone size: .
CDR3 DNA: TGTGCCAGCAGTGGGGAGGGAGGGGCCTACAATGAGCAGTTCTTC
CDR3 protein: CASSGEGGAYNEQFF

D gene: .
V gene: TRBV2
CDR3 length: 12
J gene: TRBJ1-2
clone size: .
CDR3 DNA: TGTGCCAGCAGAGGGACGGACTATGGCTACACCTTC
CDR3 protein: CASRGTDYGYTF

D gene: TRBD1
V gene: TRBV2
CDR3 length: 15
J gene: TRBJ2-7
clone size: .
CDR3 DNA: TGTGCCAGCAGGGCGGGACAGGGTATATGGTACGAGCAGTACTTC
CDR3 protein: CASRAGQGIWYEQYF

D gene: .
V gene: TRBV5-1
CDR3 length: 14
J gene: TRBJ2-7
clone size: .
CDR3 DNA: TGCGCCAGCAGCTTGGATGCAGGGCGGTACGAGCAGTACTTC
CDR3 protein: CASSLDAGRYEQYF

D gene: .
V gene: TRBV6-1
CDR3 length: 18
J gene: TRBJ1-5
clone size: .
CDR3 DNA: TGTGCCAGCAGTGATGCGCAGGGCGGAGGGAGAAGCAATCAGCCCCAGCATTTT
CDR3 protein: CASSDAQGGGRSNQPQHF

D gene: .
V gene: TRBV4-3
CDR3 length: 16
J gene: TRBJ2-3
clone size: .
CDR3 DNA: TGCGCCAGCAGCCATGAGGGAAGGGTCAGCACAGATACGCAGTATTTT
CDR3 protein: CASSHEGRVSTDTQYF

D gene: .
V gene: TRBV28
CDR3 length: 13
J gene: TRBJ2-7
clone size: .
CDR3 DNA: TGTGCCAGCAGAGTCGCGAGCTCCTACGAGCAGTACTTC
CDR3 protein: CASRVASSYEQYF

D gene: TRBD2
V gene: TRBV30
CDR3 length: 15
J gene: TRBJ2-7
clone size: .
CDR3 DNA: TGTGCCTGGAGTGGGGGACTAGCGGATCTCTACGAGCAGTACTTC
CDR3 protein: CAWSGGLADLYEQYF

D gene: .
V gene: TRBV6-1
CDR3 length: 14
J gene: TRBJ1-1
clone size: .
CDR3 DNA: TGTGCCAGCGGTCAGGGGTTTGTGAACACTGAAGCTTTCTTT
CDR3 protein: CASGQGFVNTEAFF

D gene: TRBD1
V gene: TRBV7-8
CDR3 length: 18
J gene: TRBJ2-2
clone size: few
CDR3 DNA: TGTGCCAGCAGCTTCCAGACAGGGTCCTCCCCCGCTACCGGGGAGCTGTTTTTT
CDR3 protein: CASSFQTGSSPATGELFF

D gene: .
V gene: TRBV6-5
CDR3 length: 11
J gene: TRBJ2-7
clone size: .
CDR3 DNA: TGTGCCAGCAGTTATAAGTACGAGCAGTACTTC
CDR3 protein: CASSYKYEQYF

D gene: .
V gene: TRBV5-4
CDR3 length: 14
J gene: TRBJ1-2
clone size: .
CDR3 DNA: TGTGCCAGCAGCCCAACGGTAGTGGGTACTGGCTACACCTTC
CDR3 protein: CASSPTVVGTGYTF

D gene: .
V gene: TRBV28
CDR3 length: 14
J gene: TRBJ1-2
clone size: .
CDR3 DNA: TGTGCCAGCAGCTCGGTGGGGGGCAGGAATGGCTACACCTTC
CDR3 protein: CASSSVGGRNGYTF

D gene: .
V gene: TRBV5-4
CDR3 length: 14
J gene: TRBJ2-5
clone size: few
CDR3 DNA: TGTGCCAGCAGCTTGAAACAGGGCTTGGAGACCCAGTACTTC
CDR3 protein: CASSLKQGLETQYF

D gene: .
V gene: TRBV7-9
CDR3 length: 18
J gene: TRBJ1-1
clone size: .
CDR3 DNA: TGTGCCAGCAGCTTAAGTAGGACCCCTAACCCCATGAACACTGAAGCTTTCTTT
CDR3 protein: CASSLSRTPNPMNTEAFF

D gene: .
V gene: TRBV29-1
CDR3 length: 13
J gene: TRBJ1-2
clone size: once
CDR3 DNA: TGCAGCGTTTTGACAGGCAAAGACTATGGCTACACCTTC
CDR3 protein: CSVLTGKDYGYTF

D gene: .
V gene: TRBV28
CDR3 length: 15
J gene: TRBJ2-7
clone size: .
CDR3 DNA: TGTGCCAGCAGTTTAGCGGGACCAGGGATCTACGAGCAGTACTTC
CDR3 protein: CASSLAGPGIYEQYF

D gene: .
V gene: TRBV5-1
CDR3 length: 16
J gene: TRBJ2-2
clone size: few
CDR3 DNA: TGCGCCAGCAGCTTGGAAGTAAGGCTTGACAGCGGGGAGCTGTTTTTT
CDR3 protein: CASSLEVRLDSGELFF

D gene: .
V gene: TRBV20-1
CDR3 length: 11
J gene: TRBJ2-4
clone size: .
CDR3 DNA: TGCAGCCCCGGACAAATTGACATTCAGTACTTC
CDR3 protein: CSPGQIDIQYF

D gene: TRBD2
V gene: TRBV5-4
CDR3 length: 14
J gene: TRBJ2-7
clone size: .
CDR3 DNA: TGTGCCAGCAGCTTGGACCAGCGGGGCTACGAGCAGTACTTC
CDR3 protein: CASSLDQRGYEQYF

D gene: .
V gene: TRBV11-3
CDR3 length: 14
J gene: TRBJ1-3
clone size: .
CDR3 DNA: TGTGCCAGCAGCTTAAGTTCCGTGGGAAACACCATATATTTT
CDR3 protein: CASSLSSVGNTIYF

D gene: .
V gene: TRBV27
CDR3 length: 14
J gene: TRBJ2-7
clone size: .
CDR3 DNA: TGTGCCAGCAGTTTAGGAGGGAGTGTCGGCGAGCAGTACTTC
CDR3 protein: CASSLGGSVGEQYF

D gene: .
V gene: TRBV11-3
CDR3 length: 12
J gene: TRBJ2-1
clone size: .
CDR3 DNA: TGTGCCAGCAGCTTCCAGGGTCATGAGCAGTTCTTC
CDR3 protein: CASSFQGHEQFF

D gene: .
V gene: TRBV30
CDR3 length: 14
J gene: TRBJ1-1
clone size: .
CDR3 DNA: TGTGCCTGGAGGAGTCCAGGGACGTACACTGAAGCTTTCTTT
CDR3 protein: CAWRSPGTYTEAFF